Here is one T cell receptor beta chain with its context. This clone was seen a handful of times. The antigen it binds to is not known. Qualities for individual bases were not recorded, and no much larger clone is one base off. The V end loses 1 base and the J end loses 5 bases, and a stretch of 11 bases separates them. CDR1 and CDR2 were assigned from the germline V gene (reference sequence) as SEHNR and FQNEAQ. The CDR3 runs 14 residues from the cysteine to the phenylalanine. Just CDR3 DNA is preserved here, 42 bases in frame from base 1. Receptors were amplified or captured by the immunoSEQ multiplex PCR assay. For the multiplex PCR, a mixture combining 60 forward primers for TCR Vbeta segments and 13 reverse primers for TCR Jbeta segments was used. A multiplex PCR assay on genomic DNA amplified the CDR3 region of rearranged TCR beta genes. On the Illumina HiSeq System, the amplified TCR beta libraries were sequenced as 87-base-pair reads. Per the original workflow: In a later analysis, tens of millions of unique TCR beta chains were counted across the 690 or so repertoires, and approximately 9.9 million of these chains were shared by at least two donors. A nearest-neighbor algorithm error-corrected the raw reads and collapsed the reads into unique sequences, merging closely related sequences to remove PCR and sequencing errors. CDR3 sequences were aligned to IMGT reference sequences to assign V, D and J gene segments. For a sequence to be retained, a match of at least six nucleotides to both a V gene segment and a J gene segment was required. Rearrangements were classified as productive when the CDR3 lacked stop codons and remained in frame with V and J, and all other rearrangements were classified as non-productive. CDR3 was defined according to IMGT convention as the region running from the second conserved V-encoded cysteine to the conserved J-encoded phenylalanine. Sequences without an unambiguous match to a single V gene segment were excluded from the earlier analysis of about 640 of the donors. In an earlier analysis of roughly 500 of the donors, V segments were called functional above 56.7% productive rearrangements and were called segregating when the between-donor standard deviation exceeded 5%. To diagnose cytomegalovirus status from the catalog of TCR beta chain sequences, a statistical classification framework was built. In a later analysis, V and J genes were assigned by comparing TCR nucleotide sequences against IMGT/GENE-DB human TR gene sequences. Using the TCRdist pipeline, a later analysis assigned CDR3 sequences along with most-parsimonious VDJ recombination scenarios. A later analysis defined each TCR beta chain by its CDR3 amino acid sequence plus V-gene family, and excluded reads lacking a unique V-gene family. As a way to deal with suspected cross-contamination and a sequencing artifact, a later analysis dropped roughly 600 nucleotide sequences that were highly shared and had low generation probability. A later analysis calculated a clonal expansion index for each public chain from normalized within-repertoire ranks of inferred template counts. In a later analysis, generation probabilities were computed using a VDJ recombination model fitted to out-of-frame rearrangements, and the results were checked against IGoR. In a later analysis, TCR-TCR, TCR-HLA and TCR-CMV co-occurrence was scored with hypergeometric tests, and a repertoire-size bias correction was applied to TCR pairs. To estimate false discovery rates, a later analysis permuted the HLA or CMV assignments 20 times. In a later analysis, co-occurring TCRs were grouped using DBSCAN, and TCRdist sequence similarity was added for clustering within HLA-allele-positive subsets. For co-occurrence clustering, repertoires with fewer than 30,000 or more than 120,000 public chains were excluded, along with about five repertoires with anomalous nucleotide sharing. In TCRdb, the immuneACCESS table is reduced to in-frame sequences with V and J assigned. These tables do not hold every clone; where another copy was compared, an unresolved V gene accounts for under half, and the others remain unexplained. The DNA was the basis for D and trimming; V, J and clone size are from that table. The sample records over 150,000 clones, 80% to 85% of which are singletons. The ten largest clones add up to 1.5% to 2% of the sample.

This entry belongs to a study of cytomegalovirus exposure and HLA in healthy donors (dated by TCRdb to the late 2010s). As for the study more broadly: In an earlier analysis of some 550 of the donors, approximately 300 Gb of sequence data and 100 million or so unique TCR beta sequences from 150 million to 200 million T cells were reported. Four or five DR-DQ haplotypes were treated as single units for association and clustering because of strong linkage in the cohort. The T cell repertoires of 550 to 850 subjects were profiled by immunosequencing and related to cytomegalovirus serostatus. Typing coverage varied by locus: roughly 620-640 donors for A, B, C, DRB1 and DQB1; approximately 560 for DQA1; over 600 for DPA1; around 490 for DPB1. In a later genetic analysis, genome-wide SNP genotypes for 398 of the 666 donors were used, and that subset was treated as a discovery cohort. On average, roughly 250,000 unique TCR beta nucleotide sequences were sequenced per donor among a few hundred genotyped donors of the cohort, with roughly 18% of those sequences being non-productive. A later analysis re-analyzed previously published TCR beta repertoires from 500 to 700 donors and added high-resolution HLA genotyping to study TCR occurrence patterns. An early release covering 550 to 650 HLA-typed donors comprised 300 to 350 gigabases of sequencing data and around 80 million unique TCR sequences. Both class I and class II loci were covered by HLA typing, at four-digit resolution. To predict cytomegalovirus infection status, the study combined high-throughput TCR immunosequencing, statistical association of individual TCRs with disease status, and machine learning. In addition to the first cohort of 500 to 850 subjects, a separate validation cohort of 120 different subjects was used. Donor age, sex, ethnicity and CMV serostatus were compiled together with the repertoire data. An earlier analysis of about 620 of the donors applied high-throughput TCR beta sequencing to assess whether each TCR beta V gene segment acted as functional or pseudogenic. All discovery cohort repertoires had been generated using a single sequencing platform. The aim of the study was to test whether cataloging public T cell receptors could identify signatures of past pathogen exposure. Rather than using new phenotypic data, the later analysis identified candidate immune exposures from TCR beta sequences and from how often those sequences occurred across donors. Of the approximately 370 genotyped donors, 81% were placed in the genetic ancestry cluster associated with self-reported Caucasian donors. What the research found in general, with its limitations: Assigning TCR associations to individual alleles was difficult when HLA alleles, especially DR and DQ, strongly co-occurred. Broadly in line with IMGT annotations, most TCR beta V segments showed up in productive rearrangements about 87% or about 30% of the time in an earlier analysis of under 700 of the donors. The sequencing pipeline was judged likely to have produced a cluster of highly shared sequence variants as a technical artifact. Because HLA typing was unavailable for some donors at each locus, only the typed subset was used in association tests. Linkage disequilibrium might explain the correlated functional status among segregating V segments, but an unknown experimental factor could not be ruled out. Across donors, most TCR sequences were observed very rarely, whereas some public TCRs were present in many individuals. A later analysis found that HLA-associated TCR beta chains were more clonally expanded and had lower generation probabilities than equally common non-associated chains. Cytomegalovirus status was reported to be diagnosed by the classifier with high specificity and sensitivity in both the original and validation cohorts. Compared with the roughly 600-donor mean, donors in an Asian-associated ancestry cluster had fewer N-insertions in productive TCRs, according to a later genetic analysis. The cohort was sequenced for TCR beta chains only, and without alpha or paired-chain data the features that could be detected were limited. Some IMGT-functional V segments, including TRBV6-2 and TRBV6-3, could not be told apart with the 87-base-pair reads, so those segments were excluded. Specific HLA alleles were associated with some 15,000 TCR beta sequences at a false discovery rate of 0.05 in a later analysis. Several of the top co-occurrence clusters appeared to be linked to parvovirus B19, influenza, CMV and Epstein-Barr virus, according to a later analysis. Because counts were too low, seventeen rarely observed V segments, including chromosome 9 orphons, were excluded from the earlier analysis of 587 of the donors. In a later analysis, most CMV-associated TCR beta chains were found to appear HLA-restricted, with HLA associations seemingly driven largely by CMV exposure. V-gene and J-gene trimming of TCR beta chains was associated with a missense DCLRE1C variant in a later genetic analysis, and the association was replicated in an independent cohort. A further reported finding was that TCR beta sequences accurately predicted the HLA-A and HLA-B alleles for most subjects in the first cohort. Immune exposure information for the cohort was limited to CMV serostatus. Sequencing depth was assumed to be roughly uniform across donors in the presence/absence analyses, though that assumption may not hold. It was suggested by the authors that the approach could potentially be generalized to other disease states and immunological phenotypes. A few of the identified cytomegalovirus-associated TCR beta chains were confirmed in vitro to be specific for cytomegalovirus antigens. According to a later analysis, TCR association rates differed among HLA loci, with DRB1 alleles showing the most associated TCRs and HLA-C alleles showing the fewest. In the study, roughly 160 TCR beta chains were listed as associated with cytomegalovirus.

The cohort consisted of approximately 690 healthy bone marrow donors. Cohort members were all nominally healthy when sampled, although unrecorded immune exposures were likely present. The donor tested CMV seronegative and was one of the 352 seronegative cohort members. Each donor provided a peripheral blood sample, and peripheral blood mononuclear cells were used for TCR beta sequencing. Genomic DNA extraction from the blood cell samples was performed with the Qiagen DNeasy Blood Extraction Kit. Sequencing was done on a sample of PBMCs. The rearrangement combines TRBV7-9 with TRBJ1-1, and possibly TRBD1, on 5 matching bases. The receptor comes from a man aged 50 to 60 in good health and CMV-seronegative. The CDR3 region: CASSLVAGYTEAFF. The sequenced DNA: TGTGCCAGCAGCTTAGTTGCAGGGTATACTGAAGCTTTCTTT.